The 5 T cell receptor beta chains below come from one sample, sequenced in a study of T cells in Graves' hyperthyroidism and ophthalmopathy. Amplification of TCR beta CDR3 regions was performed using RNA transcripts as template. TCR CDR3 underwent first-round RT-PCR with the HTBI primer set. TCRdb ran MiXCR on the multiplex PCR reads and lists one entry per CDR3 protein. The sample shows 500,000 or so distinct CDR3 sequences, 16% of them seen only once. The material sequenced was blood. Receptor source: a woman aged 25 to 39 with Graves' ophthalmopathy.

This clonotype has more than one count but fewer than ten. The genes are TRBV6-1 and TRBJ2-7, with D possibly TRBD2 on 6 matching bases. Trimming took off 6 bases at V and 2 bases at J, with 11 bases between the two ends. CDR1 is MNHNS and CDR2 is SASEGT in the germline V gene. The CDR3 spans 13 residues. The CDR3 DNA reads TGTGCCAGCAGCCTGACTAGTCCCTACGAGCAGTACTTC. Translated, it gives CASSLTSPYEQYF.

As for this clonotype: A single base separates this from a much larger clone, so it may be a read error. CDR3 protein: CVSSAYSGTIYNEQFF. CDR3 bases: TGTGTCAGCAGCGCTTATTCCGGGACCATTTACAATGAGCAGTTCTTC. This chain joins TRBV7-9 and TRBJ2-1, with D perhaps matching TRBD1 or TRBD2 (5 bases each). This CDR3 is built from 16 residues. Germline CDR1 is SEHNR and CDR2 is FQNEAQ (reference sequence).

This clonotype appeared many times. The chain joins TRBV19 to TRBJ1-2; TRBD1 aligns across 9 bases. Trimming took 5 bases from V and 4 from J; bases not matched to a gene: 8. Germline CDR1 reads LNHDA; CDR2 reads SQIVND (reference sequence). The length of the CDR3 is 15 residues. Written as DNA, the CDR3 is TGTGCCAGTAGTGCCCGGACAGGGGACGGCTATGGCTACACCTTC. The encoded protein is CASSARTGDGYGYTF.

This clonotype was seen ten or more times. The CDR3, as DNA: TGTGCCAGCAGCTTAGATAGCGGGAGGGTTCATGATACGCAGTATTTT. This encodes CASSLDSGRVHDTQYF. The chain links TRBV7-2 to TRBJ2-3; TRBD2 aligns across 11 bases. V lost 1 base and J lost 6; bases outside the gene matches: 6. Germline V CDR1 and CDR2: SGHTA, FQGNSA. There are 16 residues in the CDR3.

This chain links TRBV12-3 or TRBV12-4 with TRBJ2-2; D assignment may be TRBD1 or TRBD2 (7 bases each). The CDR3 runs 15 residues. Trimming removed 6 bases at V and 6 bases at J, with 17 bases between. CDR3 residues: CASRGGGGAPGELFF. The CDR3 bases are TGTGCCAGCAGGGGGGGAGGGGGCGCCCCCGGGGAGCTGTTTTTT.